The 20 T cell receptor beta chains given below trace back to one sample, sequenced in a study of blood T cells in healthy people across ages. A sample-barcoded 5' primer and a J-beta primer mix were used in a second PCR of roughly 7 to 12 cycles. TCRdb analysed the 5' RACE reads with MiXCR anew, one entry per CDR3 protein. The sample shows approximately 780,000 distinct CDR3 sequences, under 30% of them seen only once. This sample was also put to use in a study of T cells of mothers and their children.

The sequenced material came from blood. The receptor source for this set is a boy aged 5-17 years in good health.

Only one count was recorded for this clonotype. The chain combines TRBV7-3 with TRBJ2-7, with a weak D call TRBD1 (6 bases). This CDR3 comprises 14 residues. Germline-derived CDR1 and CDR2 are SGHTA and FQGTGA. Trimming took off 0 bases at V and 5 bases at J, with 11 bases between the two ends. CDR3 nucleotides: TGTGCCAGCAGCTTAACGGATGAGGGGGACGAGCAGTACTTC. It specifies CASSLTDEGDEQYF.

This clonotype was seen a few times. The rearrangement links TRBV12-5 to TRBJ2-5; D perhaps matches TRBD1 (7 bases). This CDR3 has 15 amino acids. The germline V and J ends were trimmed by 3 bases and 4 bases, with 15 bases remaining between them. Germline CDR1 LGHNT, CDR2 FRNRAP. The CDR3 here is CASGFGRGVAETQYF. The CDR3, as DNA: TGTGCTAGTGGTTTCGGCAGGGGGGTTGCAGAGACCCAGTACTTC. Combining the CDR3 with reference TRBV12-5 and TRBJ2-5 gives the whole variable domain DARVTQTPRHKVTEMGQEVTMRCQPILGHNTVFWYRQTMMQGLELLAYFRNRAPLDDSGMPKDRFSAEMPDATLATLKIQPSEPRDSAVYFCASGFGRGVAETQYFGPGTRLLVL.

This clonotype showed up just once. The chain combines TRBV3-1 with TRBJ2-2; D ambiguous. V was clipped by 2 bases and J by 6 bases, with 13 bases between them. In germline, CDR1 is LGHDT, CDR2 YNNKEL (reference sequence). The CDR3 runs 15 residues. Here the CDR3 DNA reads TGTGCCAGCAGCCAATCGCGGCGAGTAGCCGGGGAGCTGTTTTTT. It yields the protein CASSQSRRVAGELFF.

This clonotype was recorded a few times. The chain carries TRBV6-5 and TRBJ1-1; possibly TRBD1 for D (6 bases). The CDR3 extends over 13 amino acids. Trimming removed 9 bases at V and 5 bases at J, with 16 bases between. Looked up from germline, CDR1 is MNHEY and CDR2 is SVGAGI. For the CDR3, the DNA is TGTGCCAGGCCCATAGGGGGACCAACTGAAGCTTTCTTT. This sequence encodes CARPIGGPTEAFF.

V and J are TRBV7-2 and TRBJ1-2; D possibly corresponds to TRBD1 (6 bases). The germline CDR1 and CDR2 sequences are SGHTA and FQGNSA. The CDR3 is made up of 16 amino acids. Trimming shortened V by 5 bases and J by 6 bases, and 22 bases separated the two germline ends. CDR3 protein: CASSVHAGRQVDGYTF. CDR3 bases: TGTGCCAGCAGCGTACACGCAGGTCGACAGGTGGATGGCTACACCTTC.

The CDR3 region has the DNA TGTGCCACCAGTGATCAGTCTAGCGGGAGAAAGAGAACCCAGTACTTC. Its translation is CATSDQSSGRKRTQYF. V gene TRBV24-1 combines with J gene TRBJ2-5, with 10 bases matching TRBD2. Trimming removed 3 bases from V and 8 bases from J; junction bases left unmatched: 11. The CDR3 length is 16 residues. Germline V gene lookup returns CDR1 KGHDR and CDR2 SFDVKD.

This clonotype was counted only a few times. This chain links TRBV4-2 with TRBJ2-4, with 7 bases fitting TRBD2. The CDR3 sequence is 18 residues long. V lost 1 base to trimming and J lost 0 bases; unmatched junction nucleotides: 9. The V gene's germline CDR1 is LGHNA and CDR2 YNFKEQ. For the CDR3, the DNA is TGTGCCAGCAGCCAAGTCAATTGGGGGGGTCTAGCCAAAAACATTCAGTACTTC. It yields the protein CASSQVNWGGLAKNIQYF.

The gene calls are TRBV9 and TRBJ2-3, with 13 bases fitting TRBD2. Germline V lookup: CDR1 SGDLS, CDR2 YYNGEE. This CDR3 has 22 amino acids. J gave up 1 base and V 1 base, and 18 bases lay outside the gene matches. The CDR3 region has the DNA TGTGCCAGCAGCGTAAGGGCCGGAGGGATACTAGCGGGGGGGCCGGGCACAGATACGCAGTATTTT. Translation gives CASSVRAGGILAGGPGTDTQYF.

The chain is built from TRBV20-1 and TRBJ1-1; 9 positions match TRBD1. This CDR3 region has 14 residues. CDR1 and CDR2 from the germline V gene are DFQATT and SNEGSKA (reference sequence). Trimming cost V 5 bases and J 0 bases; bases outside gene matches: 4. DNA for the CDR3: TGCAGTGCTGCACGACAGGGGGTGAACACTGAAGCTTTCTTT. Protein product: CSAARQGVNTEAFF.

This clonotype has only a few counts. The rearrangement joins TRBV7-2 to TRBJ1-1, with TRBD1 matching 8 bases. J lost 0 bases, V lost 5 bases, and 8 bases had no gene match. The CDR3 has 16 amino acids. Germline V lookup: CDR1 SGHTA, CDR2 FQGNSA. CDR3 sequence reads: CASSPRTGRVNTEAFF. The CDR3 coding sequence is TGTGCCAGCAGCCCGCGGACAGGGAGGGTGAACACTGAAGCTTTCTTT.

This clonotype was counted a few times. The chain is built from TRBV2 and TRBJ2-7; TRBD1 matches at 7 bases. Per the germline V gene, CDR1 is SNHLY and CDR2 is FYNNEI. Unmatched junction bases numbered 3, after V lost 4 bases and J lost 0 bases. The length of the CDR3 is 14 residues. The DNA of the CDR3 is TGTGCCAGCAGTGGGGACAGAAACTCCTACGAGCAGTACTTC. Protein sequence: CASSGDRNSYEQYF.

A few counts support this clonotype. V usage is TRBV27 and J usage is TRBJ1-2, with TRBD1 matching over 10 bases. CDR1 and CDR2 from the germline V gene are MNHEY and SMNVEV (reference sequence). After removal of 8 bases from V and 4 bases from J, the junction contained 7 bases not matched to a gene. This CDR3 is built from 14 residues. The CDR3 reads CASGRTGGIYGYTF. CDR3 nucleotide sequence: TGTGCCAGCGGAAGGACAGGGGGTATCTATGGCTACACCTTC.

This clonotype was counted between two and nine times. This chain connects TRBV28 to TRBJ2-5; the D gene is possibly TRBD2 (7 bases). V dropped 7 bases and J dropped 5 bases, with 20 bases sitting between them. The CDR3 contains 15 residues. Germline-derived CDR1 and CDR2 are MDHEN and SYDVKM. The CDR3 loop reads CASNLPEGGEETQYF. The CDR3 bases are TGTGCCAGCAACCTCCCGGAGGGGGGGGAGGAGACCCAGTACTTC.

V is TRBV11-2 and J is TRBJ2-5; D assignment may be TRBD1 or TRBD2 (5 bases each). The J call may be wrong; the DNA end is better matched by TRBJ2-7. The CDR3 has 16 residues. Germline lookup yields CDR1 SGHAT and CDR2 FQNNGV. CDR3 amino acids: CASSLGDLSSTYEQYF. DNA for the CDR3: TGTGCCAGCAGCTTAGGGGACCTAAGTTCCACCTACGAGCAGTACTTC.

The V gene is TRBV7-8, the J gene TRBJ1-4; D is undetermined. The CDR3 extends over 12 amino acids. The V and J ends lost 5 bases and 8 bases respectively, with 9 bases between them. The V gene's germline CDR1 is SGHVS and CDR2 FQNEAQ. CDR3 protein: CASSPRQEKLFF. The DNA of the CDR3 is TGTGCCAGCAGCCCCCGGCAAGAAAAACTGTTTTTT.

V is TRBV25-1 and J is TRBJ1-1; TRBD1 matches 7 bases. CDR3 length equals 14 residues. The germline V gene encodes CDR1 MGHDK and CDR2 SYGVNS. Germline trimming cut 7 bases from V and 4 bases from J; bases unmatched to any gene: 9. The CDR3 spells CASMLRDSSTEAFF. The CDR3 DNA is TGTGCCAGCATGTTAAGGGACAGTTCCACTGAAGCTTTCTTT. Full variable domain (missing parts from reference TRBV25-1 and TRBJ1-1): EADIYQTPRYLVIGTGKKITLECSQTMGHDKMYWYQQDPGMELHLIHYSYGVNSTEKGDLSSESTVSRIRTEHFPLTLESARPSHTSQYLCASMLRDSSTEAFFGQGTRLTVV.

As DNA, the CDR3 is TGCGCCAGCAGCCGAGATCCGGCGGGGGAGGAGACCCAGTACTTC. This translates into CASSRDPAGEETQYF. V usage is TRBV5-1 and J usage is TRBJ2-5, with 7 bases matching TRBD2. The CDR3 covers 15 residues. V was pared by 4 bases and J by 5 bases, with 11 bases of the junction left unmatched. Germline CDR1 SGHRS, CDR2 YFSETQ. The full variable domain, rest sourced from reference TRBV5-1 and TRBJ2-5, is KAGVTQTPRYLIKTRGQQVTLSCSPISGHRSVSWYQQTPGQGLQFLFEYFSETQRNKGNFPGRFSGRQFSNSRSEMNVSTLELGDSALYLCASSRDPAGEETQYFGPGTRLLVL.

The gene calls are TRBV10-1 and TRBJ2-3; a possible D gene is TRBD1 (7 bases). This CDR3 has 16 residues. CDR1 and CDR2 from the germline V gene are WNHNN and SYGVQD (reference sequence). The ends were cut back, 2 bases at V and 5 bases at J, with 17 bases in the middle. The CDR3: CASSEGPSGGGDTQYF. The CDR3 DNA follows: TGCGCCAGCAGTGAGGGGCCCTCAGGGGGAGGAGATACGCAGTATTTT.

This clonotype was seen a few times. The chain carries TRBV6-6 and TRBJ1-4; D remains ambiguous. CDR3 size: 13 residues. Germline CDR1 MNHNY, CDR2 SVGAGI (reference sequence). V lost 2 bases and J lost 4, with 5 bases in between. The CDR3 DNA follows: TGTGCCAGCAGTTACGCCGGTAATGAAAAACTGTTTTTT. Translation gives CASSYAGNEKLFF.

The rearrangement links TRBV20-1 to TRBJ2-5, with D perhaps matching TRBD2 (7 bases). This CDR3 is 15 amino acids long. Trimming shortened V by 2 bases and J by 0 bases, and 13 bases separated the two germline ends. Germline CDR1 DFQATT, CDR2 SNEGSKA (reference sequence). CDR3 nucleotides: TGCAGTGCTAGACAGGGGCTAGCGGACCAAGAGACCCAGTACTTC. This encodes CSARQGLADQETQYF.